The source of this T cell receptor beta chain is a study of T cells after yellow fever vaccination (dated by TCRdb to about 2019). Looking at the study overall: The SMART-Seq v4 Ultra Low Input RNA kit was used to prepare libraries from fractions with low cell numbers. Bulk TCR alpha and beta repertoires were sequenced longitudinally to track T-cell clones before and after primary and booster YFV17D yellow fever vaccination. Blood was drawn at multiple timepoints before and after primary and secondary immunization, with bulk PBMC replicates and cell subsets isolated. Two healthy male donors made up the cohort, one aged 18 to 30 years and the other aged 30 to 40 years. Paper-wide results and their limitations: A small fraction of clonotypes showed up in both the CD4 and CD8 compartments, probably as a result of convergent recombination. Because the study included only a couple of donors, the extent to which the findings can be generalized is limited. Compared with the primary T-cell response, the secondary T-cell response was faster but weaker, reaching its peak on day 5 rather than on day 15. FACS-sorted repertoires could contain abundant contaminating clonotypes from the bulk population, so computational filtering was required. Most clones expanded after primary vaccination (around 96% of CD4 and around 88% of CD8) were re-detected after the booster, suggesting that broad memory maintenance occurred.

The label giving this sample's treatment or condition can be read as: live attenuated yellow fever vaccine strain. A standard Ficoll-Paque protocol was used to isolate PBMCs from peripheral blood. CD4 and CD8 T-cell fractions were isolated with Dynabeads CD4 and CD8 positive selection kits. TriZol was used to extract RNA from bulk PBMCs, from CD4 and CD8 fractions, and from dextramer-positive and dextramer-negative fractions. Here V drops 1 base and J drops 4 bases, and the junction holds 3 bases not matched to any gene. CDR1 and CDR2, looked up from the germline V gene, are SGHTA and FQGNSA. Taken from cysteine to phenylalanine, the CDR3 has 14 residues. The kept DNA is CDR3 alone, 42 bases in frame from the first base. Remarks on this clonotype: Its antigen is unknown. Base qualities were left out, and no much larger clone turns up one base away.

The reads were generated on an Illumina NovaSeq 6000. Synthesis of TCR cDNA relied on 5'RACE template switching, a step that introduced a universal primer site along with unique molecular identifiers. Priming of cDNA synthesis was performed from both the TCR alpha and TCR beta constant segments. Libraries were amplified in two PCR steps, with sample barcodes and sequencing adapters added in the second step. Sequencing of libraries was done on Illumina HiSeq 2500 (2x100 bp) or NovaSeq (2x150 bp). For the original study's pipeline: Demultiplexing of reads and collapsing into UMI consensus sequences were performed with MIGEC, and V(D)J alignment was carried out with MiXCR. Using edgeR on replicate PBMC samples, clonotypes were called vaccine-responding if FDR was below 0.01 and the log2 fold change was above 5 up to day 15. Each bulk clonotype was labeled CD4 or CD8 based on which sequenced repertoire, CD4 or CD8, contained the clonotype at higher abundance. The public reads were run again by TCRdb, first through fastp at Q25 and then through MiXCR, and only productive beta chains were kept. Here each entry gathers all rows of one CDR3 protein and keeps the most common genes and DNA. Clone size and V and J calls follow TCRdb, not the original study. The sample table contains some 300,000 distinct CDR3 sequences; only one count was recorded for 7.5% to 9% of them. In total, the top ten clones hold 3% to 4% of the sample.

The chain is assembled from TRBV7-2 and TRBJ2-5, with 7 middle bases fitting TRBD2. The TCR was taken from a man between 18 and 29 years old who received the YFV17D yellow fever vaccine. Sequences were derived from CD4+ T cells sorted from PBMCs, sampled 5 days after the yellow fever booster vaccination. The DNA sequence is TGTGCCAGCAGCTTAGGGGGGGGTACAGAGACCCAGTACTTC. Its coded protein is CASSLGGGTETQYF.